This is a list of T cell receptor beta chains from one sample in a study of blood T cell repertoires in COVID-19. TCRdb keeps only in-frame clones here, not all; method: immunoSEQ multiplex PCR. The profile shows approximately 250,000 clones, 85% to 90% of them singletons. Sequencing was performed on PBMCs or T cells enriched from blood (not recorded which). These receptors all stem from a woman aged 30 to 39 who had recovered from COVID-19. Both conserved end residues are part of each CDR3. The D gene is left open where the match is weak. Clone size is shown for a subset of rows, as once, few, many or a class of expanded clone.

V gene	clone size	D gene	J gene	CDR3 protein	CDR3 DNA
TRBV27	-	-	TRBJ2-1	CAILTRDEQFF	TGTGCCATCCTCACGAGGGATGAGCAGTTCTTC
TRBV3-1/TRBV3-2	-	-	TRBJ2-2	CASSQDLRANTGELFF	TGTGCCAGCAGCCAAGATTTGAGGGCTAACACCGGGGAGCTGTTTTTT
TRBV9	-	-	TRBJ2-1	CASSVVSAYNEQFF	TGTGCCAGCAGCGTAGTCAGCGCCTACAATGAGCAGTTCTTC
TRBV4-3	-	-	TRBJ1-3	CASSQWARGAGNTIYF	TGCGCCAGCAGCCAATGGGCTCGGGGGGCTGGAAACACCATATATTTT
TRBV29-1	-	TRBD2	TRBJ2-1	CSVSTSGNYNEQFF	TGCAGCGTGTCAACTAGCGGGAACTACAATGAGCAGTTCTTC
TRBV28	-	-	TRBJ2-1	CASSLGGNTRFRGPFF	TGTGCCAGCAGTCTAGGGGGTAATACAAGGTTCCGAGGTCCGTTCTTC
TRBV19	once	-	TRBJ1-3	CASHPRAPGNTIYF	TGTGCCAGTCACCCCAGGGCTCCTGGAAACACCATATATTTT
TRBV5-1	-	-	TRBJ1-2	CASSFQGVSYGYTF	TGCGCCAGCAGCTTTCAGGGCGTAAGCTATGGCTACACCTTC
TRBV19	-	-	TRBJ1-5	CASSIDGWRTQRLRGNQPQHF	TGTGCCAGTAGTATAGATGGATGGAGGACTCAGCGCCTTAGGGGCAATCAGCCCCAGCATTTT
TRBV7-9	-	TRBD1	TRBJ1-6	CASSQGLEFRDRESPLHF	TGTGCCAGCAGTCAGGGACTCGAATTCCGGGACAGGGAATCACCCCTCCACTTT
TRBV19	-	TRBD2	TRBJ2-1	CASSIEGREGLDNEQFF	TGTGCCAGTAGTATAGAAGGGCGGGAGGGCCTAGATAATGAGCAGTTCTTC
TRBV7-2	-	TRBD2	TRBJ2-1	CASSSLGSGGYNEQFF	TGTGCCAGCTCGTCCCTTGGGTCGGGAGGTTACAATGAGCAGTTCTTC
TRBV5-1	-	-	TRBJ2-6	CASSPPSGANVLTF	TGCGCCAGCAGCCCCCCGTCCGGGGCCAACGTCCTGACTTTC
TRBV25-1	once	-	TRBJ1-1	CASSTSGKTEAFF	TGTGCCAGCAGTACCTCAGGGAAGACTGAAGCTTTCTTT
TRBV21-1	-	-	TRBJ2-7	CASSNRLAGVKDEQYF	TGTGCCAGCAGCAACCGACTAGCGGGAGTCAAGGACGAGCAGTACTTC
TRBV5-1	-	TRBD1	TRBJ1-2	CASRKYRGTGGNYGYTF	TGCGCCAGCAGAAAATACCGCGGGACAGGGGGAAACTATGGCTACACCTTC
TRBV10-3	once	-	TRBJ1-1	CAISETRQMNTEAFF	TGTGCCATCAGTGAGACCCGACAGATGAACACTGAAGCTTTCTTT
TRBV27	-	-	TRBJ2-1	CASSDYHGTTNEQFF	TGTGCCAGCAGCGACTATCACGGGACAACCAATGAGCAGTTCTTC
TRBV2	-	TRBD2	TRBJ2-3	CASPGLAGVTDTQYF	TGTGCCAGTCCCGGACTAGCGGGTGTCACAGATACGCAGTATTTT
TRBV19	-	TRBD1	TRBJ1-5	CASSIFGRGQDNQPQHF	TGTGCCAGTAGTATTTTCGGCAGGGGGCAGGACAATCAGCCCCAGCATTTT
TRBV6-5	-	-	TRBJ2-7	CASSYVRVRTYEQYF	TGTGCCAGCAGTTACGTCCGAGTCAGGACCTACGAGCAGTACTTC
TRBV19	-	-	TRBJ2-7	CASSSGTGTYEQYF	TGTGCCAGTAGTAGCGGGACGGGGACCTACGAGCAGTACTTC
TRBV9	once	-	TRBJ2-3	CASSVFRRDTQYF	TGTGCCAGCAGCGTATTCCGCCGGGATACGCAGTATTTT
TRBV29-1	once	TRBD2	TRBJ2-1	CSVEGLAGVVYNEQFF	TGCAGCGTTGAAGGACTAGCGGGAGTCGTCTACAATGAGCAGTTCTTC